This TCR beta chain is drawn from a study of T cell clones after liver transplantation. Study-wide context: In this trial, immunosuppression withdrawal was attempted within 2 years of liver transplant. TCRbeta sequencing after a pre-transplant mixed lymphocyte reaction identified graft-donor-reactive clones, later tracked in post-transplant blood. Whole-study findings and limits: Small, mixed patient groups and varying post-transplant times limit these conclusions. A significant post-transplant drop in circulating graft-donor-reactive CD4 TCRbeta sequences occurred in most of the 8 subjects.

Comment on this clone: As yet, its antigen is unknown.

The germline V and J ends were trimmed by 2 bases and 3 bases, with 10 bases remaining between them. CDR1 SGHVS and CDR2 FNYEAQ come from the germline V gene. The CDR3 is made up of 15 amino acids. TCRdb's copy holds only in-frame clones and misses some; the assay was immunoSEQ multiplex PCR. This sample carries some 110,000 clones, 82% of them seen once, and the ten largest clones take over 0.9%. This clonotype originated in a human donor who received a liver transplant. The sequences come from CD4+ T cells from blood, collected before liver transplant. The genes are TRBV7-6 and TRBJ1-4; D gene uncertain. The CDR3 coding sequence is TGTGCCAGCAGCTTAAGCTCGGGGTCTAATGAAAAACTGTTTTTT. This codes for CASSLSSGSNEKLFF.